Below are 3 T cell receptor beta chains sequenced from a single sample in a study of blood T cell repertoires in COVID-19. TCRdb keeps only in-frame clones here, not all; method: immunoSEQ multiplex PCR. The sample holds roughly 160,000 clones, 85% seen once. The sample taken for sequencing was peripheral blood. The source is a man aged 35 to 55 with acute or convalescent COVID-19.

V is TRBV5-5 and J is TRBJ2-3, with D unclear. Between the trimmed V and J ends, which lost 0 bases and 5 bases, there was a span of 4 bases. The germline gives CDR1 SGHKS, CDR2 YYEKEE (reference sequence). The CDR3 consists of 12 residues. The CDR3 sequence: CASSLAGDTQYF. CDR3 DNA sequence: TGTGCCAGCAGCTTGGCGGGAGATACGCAGTATTTT.

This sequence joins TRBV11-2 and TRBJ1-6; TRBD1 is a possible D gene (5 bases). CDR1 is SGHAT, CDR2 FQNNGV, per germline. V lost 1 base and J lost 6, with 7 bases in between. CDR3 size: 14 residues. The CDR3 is CASSLGTTNSPLHF. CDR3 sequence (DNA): TGTGCCAGCAGCTTAGGGACAACTAATTCACCCCTCCACTTT.

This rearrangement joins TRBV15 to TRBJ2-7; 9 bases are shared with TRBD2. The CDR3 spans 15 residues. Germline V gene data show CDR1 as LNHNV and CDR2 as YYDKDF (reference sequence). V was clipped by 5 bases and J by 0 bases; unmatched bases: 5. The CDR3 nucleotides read TGTGCCACCAGCCGTTTAGCGGGGGCCTCCTACGAGCAGTACTTC. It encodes CATSRLAGASYEQYF.